This T cell receptor (beta chain) originates from a study of cytomegalovirus exposure and HLA in healthy donors. PCR amplification relied on 60 Vbeta primers (plus 13 Jbeta primers). TCRdb's copy holds only in-frame clones and misses some; the assay was immunoSEQ multiplex PCR. This sample's table reports about 58,000 clones. Regarding the study as a whole: An apparent linkage of common viral pathogens to several of the most significant clusters emerged in a later analysis. Sequences of the TCR beta chain were said to predict the HLA-A and HLA-B alleles of most subjects accurately.

Donors likely had unrecorded immune exposures despite being nominally healthy when sampled. With respect to this clone: The antigen is undetermined.

The CDR3 totals 12 residues. The germline V gene has CDR1 SEHNR and CDR2 FQNEAQ (reference sequence). V lost 6 bases to trimming and J lost 9 bases, with 13 bases between them. The sample was PBMCs. This receptor was obtained from a male donor in good health and CMV-seronegative. The V and J genes are TRBV7-9 and TRBJ2-3; TRBD2 might be the D (6 bases). The CDR3 region is CASRPTSQTQYF. The CDR3 coding sequence is TGTGCCAGCAGACCGACTAGTCAAACGCAGTATTTT.